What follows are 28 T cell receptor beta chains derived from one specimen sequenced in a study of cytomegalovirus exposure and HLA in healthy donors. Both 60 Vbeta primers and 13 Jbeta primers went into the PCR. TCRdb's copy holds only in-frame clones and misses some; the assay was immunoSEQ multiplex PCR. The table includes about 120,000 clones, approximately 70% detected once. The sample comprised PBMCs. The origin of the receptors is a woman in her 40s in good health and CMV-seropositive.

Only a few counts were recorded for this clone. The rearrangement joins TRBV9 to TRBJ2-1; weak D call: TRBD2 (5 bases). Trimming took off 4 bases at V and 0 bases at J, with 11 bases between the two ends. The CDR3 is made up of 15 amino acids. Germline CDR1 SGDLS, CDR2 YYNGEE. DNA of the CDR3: TGTGCCAGCAGCATCGGACTGAGCTCCTACAATGAGCAGTTCTTC. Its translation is CASSIGLSSYNEQFF.

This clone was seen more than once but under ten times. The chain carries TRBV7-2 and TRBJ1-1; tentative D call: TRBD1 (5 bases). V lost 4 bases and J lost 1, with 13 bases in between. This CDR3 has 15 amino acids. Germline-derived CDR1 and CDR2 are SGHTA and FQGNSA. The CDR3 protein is CASSSPGLQNTEAFF. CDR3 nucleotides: TGTGCCAGCAGCTCTCCGGGACTCCAGAACACTGAAGCTTTCTTT.

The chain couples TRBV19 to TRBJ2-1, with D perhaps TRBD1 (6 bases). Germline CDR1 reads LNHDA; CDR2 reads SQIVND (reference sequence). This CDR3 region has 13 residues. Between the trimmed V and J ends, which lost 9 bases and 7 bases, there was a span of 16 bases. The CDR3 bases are TGTGCCAGCCGCAGGGGATTAATGAATGAGCAGTTCTTC. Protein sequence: CASRRGLMNEQFF.

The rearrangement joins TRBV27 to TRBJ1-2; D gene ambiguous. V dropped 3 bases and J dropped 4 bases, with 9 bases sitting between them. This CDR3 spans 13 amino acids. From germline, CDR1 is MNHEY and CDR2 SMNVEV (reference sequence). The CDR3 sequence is CASSFTSSYGYTF. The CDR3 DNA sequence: TGTGCCAGCAGTTTCACTTCCTCCTATGGCTACACCTTC.

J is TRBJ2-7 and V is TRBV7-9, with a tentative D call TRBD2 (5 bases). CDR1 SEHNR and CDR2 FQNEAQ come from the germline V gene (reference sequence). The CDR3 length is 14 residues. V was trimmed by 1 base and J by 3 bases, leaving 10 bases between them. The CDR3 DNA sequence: TGTGCCAGCAGCTTAGGCCTAGCATTCTACGAGCAGTACTTC. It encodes CASSLGLAFYEQYF.

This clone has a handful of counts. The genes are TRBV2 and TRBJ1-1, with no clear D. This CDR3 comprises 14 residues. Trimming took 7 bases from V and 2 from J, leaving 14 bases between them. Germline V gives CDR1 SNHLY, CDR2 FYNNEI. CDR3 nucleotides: TGTGCCAGCACCCAAATGAGGAGTAACACTGAAGCTTTCTTT. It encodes CASTQMRSNTEAFF.

CDR3 residues: CASQTGGEATYNEQFF. The DNA for the CDR3 is TGTGCCAGCCAGACAGGGGGCGAGGCTACCTACAATGAGCAGTTCTTC. V usage is TRBV2 and J usage is TRBJ2-1; 10 bases map to TRBD1. The germline V gene encodes CDR1 SNHLY and CDR2 FYNNEI. Unmatched junction bases numbered 9, after V lost 8 bases and J lost 2 bases. This CDR3 has 16 residues.

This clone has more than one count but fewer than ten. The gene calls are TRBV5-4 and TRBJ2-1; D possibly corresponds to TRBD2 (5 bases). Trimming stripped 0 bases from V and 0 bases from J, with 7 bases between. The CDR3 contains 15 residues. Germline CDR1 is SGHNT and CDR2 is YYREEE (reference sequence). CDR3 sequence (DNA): TGTGCCAGCAGCTTGGACGCGGGCTCCTACAATGAGCAGTTCTTC. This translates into CASSLDAGSYNEQFF.

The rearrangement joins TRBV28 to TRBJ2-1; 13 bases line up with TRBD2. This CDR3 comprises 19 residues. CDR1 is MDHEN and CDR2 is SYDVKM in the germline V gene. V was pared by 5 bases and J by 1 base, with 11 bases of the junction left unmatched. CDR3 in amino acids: CASSMRTSGRVRSYNEQFF. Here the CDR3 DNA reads TGTGCCAGCAGTATGCGCACTAGCGGGAGGGTCAGGTCCTACAATGAGCAGTTCTTC.

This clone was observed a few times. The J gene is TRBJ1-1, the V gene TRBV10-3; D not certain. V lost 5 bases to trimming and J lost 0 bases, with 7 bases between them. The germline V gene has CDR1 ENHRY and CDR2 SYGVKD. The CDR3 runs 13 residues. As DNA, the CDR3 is TGTGCCATCAGTTCAGACATGAACACTGAAGCTTTCTTT. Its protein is CAISSDMNTEAFF.

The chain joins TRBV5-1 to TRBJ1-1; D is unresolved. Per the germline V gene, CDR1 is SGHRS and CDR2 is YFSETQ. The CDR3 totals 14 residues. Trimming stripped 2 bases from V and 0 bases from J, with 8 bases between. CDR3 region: CASSFESMNTEAFF. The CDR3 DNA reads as TGCGCCAGCAGCTTCGAGAGTATGAACACTGAAGCTTTCTTT.

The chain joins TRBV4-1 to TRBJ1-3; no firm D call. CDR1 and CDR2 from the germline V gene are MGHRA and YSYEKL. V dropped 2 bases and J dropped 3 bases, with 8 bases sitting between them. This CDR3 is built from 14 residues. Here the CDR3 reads CASSQLGSGNTIYF. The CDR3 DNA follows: TGCGCCAGCAGCCAACTCGGGAGTGGAAACACCATATATTTT.

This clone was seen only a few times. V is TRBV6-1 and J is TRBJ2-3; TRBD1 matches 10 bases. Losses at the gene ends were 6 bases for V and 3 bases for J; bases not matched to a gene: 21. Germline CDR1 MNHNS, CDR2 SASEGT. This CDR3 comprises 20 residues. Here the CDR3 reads CASSESPGQGFWGRTDTQYF. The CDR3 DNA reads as TGTGCCAGCAGCGAATCACCGGGACAGGGGTTTTGGGGGAGAACAGATACGCAGTATTTT.

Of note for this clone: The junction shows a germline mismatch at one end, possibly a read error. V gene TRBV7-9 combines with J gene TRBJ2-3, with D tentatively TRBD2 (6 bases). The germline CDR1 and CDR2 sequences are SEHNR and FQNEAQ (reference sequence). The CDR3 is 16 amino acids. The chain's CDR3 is CSSSFGLSLATDTQYF. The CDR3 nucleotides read TGTTCCAGCAGCTTCGGGTTGTCCCTAGCGACAGATACGCAGTATTTT. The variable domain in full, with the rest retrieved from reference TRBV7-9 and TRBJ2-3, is DTGVSQNPRHKITKRGQNVTFRCDPISEHNRLYWYRQTLGQGPEFLTYFQNEAQLEKSRLLSDRFSAERPKGSFSTLEIQRTEQGDSAMYLCSSSFGLSLATDTQYFGPGTRLTVL.

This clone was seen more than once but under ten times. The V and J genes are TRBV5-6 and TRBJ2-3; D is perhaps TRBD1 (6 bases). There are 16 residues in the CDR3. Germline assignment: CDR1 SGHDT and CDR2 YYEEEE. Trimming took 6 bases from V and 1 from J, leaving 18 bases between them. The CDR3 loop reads CASIQANHRGTDTQYF. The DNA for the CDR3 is TGTGCCAGCATTCAAGCGAACCACAGGGGCACAGATACGCAGTATTTT.

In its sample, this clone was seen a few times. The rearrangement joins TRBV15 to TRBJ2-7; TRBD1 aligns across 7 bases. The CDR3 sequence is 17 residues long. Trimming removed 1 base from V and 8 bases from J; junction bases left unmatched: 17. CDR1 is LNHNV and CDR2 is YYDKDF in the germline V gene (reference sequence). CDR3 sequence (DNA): TGTGCCACCAGCAGAGCAGGAAGGGTCGAGGGGGCAAATCAGCAGTACTTC. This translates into CATSRAGRVEGANQQYF.

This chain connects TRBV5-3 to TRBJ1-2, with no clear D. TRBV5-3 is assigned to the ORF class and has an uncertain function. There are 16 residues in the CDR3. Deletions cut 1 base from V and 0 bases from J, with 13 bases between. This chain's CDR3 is CARSLKPLLTNYGYTF. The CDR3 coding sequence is TGTGCCAGAAGCTTGAAGCCTCTGTTGACTAACTATGGCTACACCTTC.

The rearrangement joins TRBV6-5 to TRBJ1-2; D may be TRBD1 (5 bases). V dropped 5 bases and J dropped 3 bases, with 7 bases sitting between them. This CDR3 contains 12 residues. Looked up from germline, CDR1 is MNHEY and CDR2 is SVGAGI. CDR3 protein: CASSPTDYGYTF. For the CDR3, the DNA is TGTGCCAGCAGTCCGACAGACTATGGCTACACCTTC.

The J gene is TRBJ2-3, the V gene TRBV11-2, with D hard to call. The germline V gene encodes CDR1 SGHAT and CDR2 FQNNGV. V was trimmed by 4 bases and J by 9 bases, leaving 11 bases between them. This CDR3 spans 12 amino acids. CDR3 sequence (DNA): TGTGCCAGCAGCTCCCCGGGTCTCACGCAGTATTTT. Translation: CASSSPGLTQYF.

The CDR3 DNA sequence: TGCGCCAGCAGTGAGCTGGAACCGGGACAGCCTAATGAAAAACTGTTTTTT. It is translated as CASSELEPGQPNEKLFF. This sequence joins TRBV10-1 and TRBJ1-4; 7 positions agree with TRBD1. The J segment lost 3 bases and the V segment lost 2 bases, leaving 9 bases of the junction unmatched. CDR1 and CDR2 from the germline V gene are WNHNN and SYGVQD (reference sequence). This CDR3 is 17 amino acids long.

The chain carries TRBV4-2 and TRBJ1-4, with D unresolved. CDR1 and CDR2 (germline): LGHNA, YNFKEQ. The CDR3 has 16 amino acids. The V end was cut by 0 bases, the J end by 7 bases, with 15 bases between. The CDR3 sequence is CASSQEDYTEGEKLFF. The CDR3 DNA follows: TGTGCCAGCAGCCAAGAGGACTACACGGAGGGTGAAAAACTGTTTTTT.

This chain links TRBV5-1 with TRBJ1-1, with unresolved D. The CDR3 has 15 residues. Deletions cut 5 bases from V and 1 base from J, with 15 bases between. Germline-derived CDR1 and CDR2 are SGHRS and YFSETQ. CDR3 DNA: TGCGCCAGCAGGGCCGGGTCCTACAAGAACACTGAAGCTTTCTTT. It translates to CASRAGSYKNTEAFF.

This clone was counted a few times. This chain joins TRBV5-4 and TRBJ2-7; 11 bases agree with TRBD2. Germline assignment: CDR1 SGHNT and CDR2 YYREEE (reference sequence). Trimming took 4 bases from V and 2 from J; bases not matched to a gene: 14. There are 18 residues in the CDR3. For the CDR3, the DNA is TGTGCCAGCAGCAGCTCCACCTATCTAGCGGGAGGTCCCTACGAGCAGTACTTC. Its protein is CASSSSTYLAGGPYEQYF.

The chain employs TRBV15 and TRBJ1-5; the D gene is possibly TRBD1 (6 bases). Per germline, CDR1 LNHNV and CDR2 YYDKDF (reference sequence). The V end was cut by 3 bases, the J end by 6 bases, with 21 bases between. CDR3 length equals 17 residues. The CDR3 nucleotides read TGTGCCACCAGCAGTTCCGACCCCGTGGACAGATGTCAGCCCCAGCATTTT. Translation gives CATSSSDPVDRCQPQHF. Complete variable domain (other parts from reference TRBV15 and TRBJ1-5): DAMVIQNPRYQVTQFGKPVTLSCSQTLNHNVMYWYQQKSSQAPKLLFHYYDKDFNNEADTPDNFQSRRPNTSFCFLDIRSPGLGDTAMYLCATSSSDPVDRCQPQHFGDGTRLSIL.

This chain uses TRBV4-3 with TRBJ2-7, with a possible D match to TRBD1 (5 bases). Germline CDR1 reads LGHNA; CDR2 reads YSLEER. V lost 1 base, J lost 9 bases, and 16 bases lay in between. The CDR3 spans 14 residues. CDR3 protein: CASSQAMDTGRQYF. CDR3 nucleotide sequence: TGCGCCAGCAGCCAAGCTATGGACACGGGTCGGCAGTACTTC.

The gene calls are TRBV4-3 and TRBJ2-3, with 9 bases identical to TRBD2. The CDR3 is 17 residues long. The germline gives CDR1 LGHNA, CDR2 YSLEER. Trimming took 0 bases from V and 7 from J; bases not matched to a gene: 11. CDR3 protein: CASSQDPSGTKSYTQYF. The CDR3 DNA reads TGCGCCAGCAGCCAAGATCCTAGCGGGACAAAATCCTATACGCAGTATTTT.

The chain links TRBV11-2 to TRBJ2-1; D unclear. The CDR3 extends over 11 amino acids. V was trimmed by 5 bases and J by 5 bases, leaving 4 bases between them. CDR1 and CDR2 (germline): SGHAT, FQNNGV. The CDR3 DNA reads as TGTGCCAGCAGCCCTAACAATGAGCAGTTCTTC. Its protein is CASSPNNEQFF.

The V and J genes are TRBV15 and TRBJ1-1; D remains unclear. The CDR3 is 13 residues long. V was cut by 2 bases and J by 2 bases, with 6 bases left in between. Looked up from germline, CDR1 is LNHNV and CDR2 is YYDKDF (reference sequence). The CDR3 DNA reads TGTGCCACCAGCAGACTTATAAACACTGAAGCTTTCTTT. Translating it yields CATSRLINTEAFF.